The present TCR beta chain was sequenced within a study of shared clonotypes between healthy human individuals. Selected positively for CCR7 and CD45RO-negative, naive CD8 cells excluded terminally differentiated effector memory CD45RA+ cells. Study conclusions and caveats: Enrolling few donors narrowed the genetic and exposure-history diversity that was represented. Collection of samples was limited to blood; tissue repertoires likely differ. Inspection by rarefaction showed sorted-subset sequencing to be incomplete despite large depth.

Sequenced by immunoSEQ multiplex PCR; TCRdb stores in-frame clones only, minus some. The sample holds about 2 million clones; 85% to 95% are singletons and the top ten take more than 0.95%. Concerning this clone: What it binds is not known.

The sequence came from a man younger than 35 in good health. Sequenced input: naive CD8+ T cells sorted from blood.

The CDR3 sequence is CASSQYGTEAFF. For the CDR3, the DNA is TGTGCCAGCAGCCAGTATGGCACTGAAGCTTTCTTT. This sequence joins TRBV6-5 and TRBJ1-1; D is unresolved. Trimming removed 6 bases from V and 4 bases from J, with 9 bases in between. Germline values: CDR1 MNHEY, CDR2 SVGAGI. CDR3 length equals 12 residues.